Listed here are 25 T cell receptor beta chains from one sample, sequenced in a study of CD8 T cells in ankylosing spondylitis. Study-wide results and limits: Seven to nine highly homologous variants formed a TCR beta motif that appeared characteristic of ankylosing spondylitis blood.

TCRdb recomputed calls from the 5' RACE reads with MiXCR, one row per CDR3 protein. The sample yields around 770,000 distinct CDR3 sequences, around a fifth seen once. Which antigens these TCRs recognize remains unknown. Material: blood, either unsorted or a sorted T cell fraction (not recorded which). Every receptor here comes from a male donor with ankylosing spondylitis.

This clonotype was counted only a few times. V is TRBV21-1 and J is TRBJ2-1; TRBD2 is taken as the D call from the table, unchecked against the DNA. TRBV21-1 is assigned pseudogene status. The CDR3 length is 18 residues. CDR3 bases: TGTGCCAGCAGCAAAGAGGGGTCTGAGGGAGGGCCGGGCAATGAGCAGTTCTTC. This codes for CASSKEGSEGGPGNEQFF.

The table lists this clonotype with a few counts. The chain is built from TRBV9 and TRBJ1-1, with D possibly matching TRBD1 (6 bases). V shed 0 bases and J shed 6 bases, with 18 bases lying between them. The length of the CDR3 is 16 residues. Germline V gives CDR1 SGDLS, CDR2 YYNGEE. CDR3 region: CASSVAVGGAGAEAFF. The CDR3 DNA reads TGTGCCAGCAGCGTAGCCGTGGGGGGGGCAGGGGCTGAAGCTTTCTTT.

This chain uses TRBV20-1 with TRBJ1-2, with 8 bases lining up with TRBD1. CDR1 and CDR2 (germline): DFQATT, SNEGSKA (reference sequence). V shed 0 bases, J shed 4 bases, and the junction held 10 bases outside the gene matches. The CDR3 runs to 16 residues. DNA of the CDR3: TGCAGTGCTAGAGACGCAGGACAGGGAGGTGGCTATGGCTACACCTTC. It is translated as CSARDAGQGGGYGYTF.

This clonotype was found a few times. The chain has TRBV7-3 and TRBJ2-7, with D unclear. The CDR3 runs to 15 residues. The germline V and J ends were trimmed by 0 bases and 5 bases, with 14 bases remaining between them. Germline V gene sequence: CDR1 SGHTA, CDR2 FQGTGA. CDR3 sequence: CASSLTAQDLDEQYF. Here the CDR3 DNA reads TGTGCCAGCAGCTTAACTGCTCAAGATTTGGACGAGCAGTACTTC.

V and J are TRBV9 and TRBJ2-3; maybe TRBD2 (5 bases). V shed 5 bases and J shed 4 bases, with 11 bases lying between them. The CDR3 consists of 13 residues. Germline V CDR1 and CDR2: SGDLS, YYNGEE. The CDR3 region has the DNA TGTGCCAGCAGTACCCTTAGCGCAGATACGCAGTATTTT. This codes for CASSTLSADTQYF.

The chain combines TRBV6-1 with TRBJ1-4; 7 bases match TRBD1. The CDR3 sequence is 17 residues long. Germline-derived CDR1 and CDR2 are MNHNS and SASEGT. J lost 0 bases, V lost 9 bases, and 13 bases had no gene match. CDR3 nucleotides: TGTGCCAGTGGGACAGCTTCTATTTTTGCAACTAATGAAAAACTGTTTTTT. Translation gives CASGTASIFATNEKLFF.

This clonotype occurred a few times. The rearrangement uses TRBV7-9 and TRBJ2-7, with D hard to call. Germline lookup yields CDR1 SEHNR and CDR2 FQNEAQ (reference sequence). The CDR3 has 12 residues. V was pared by 3 bases and J by 5 bases, with 8 bases between. The CDR3 bases are TGTGCCAGCAGCTTGAGTTGGGACGAGCAGTACTTC. Amino acids: CASSLSWDEQYF.

This sequence joins TRBV12-3 or TRBV12-4 and TRBJ2-3, with 11 bases matching TRBD2. Trimming cost V 7 bases and J 4 bases; bases outside gene matches: 4. CDR3 length: 14 amino acids. The CDR3 DNA reads as TGTGCCAGCAATCTACTAGCGGGGGCAGATACGCAGTATTTT. It codes for CASNLLAGADTQYF.

This clonotype was observed a few times. J is TRBJ1-2 and V is TRBV27, with TRBD1 identical over 7 bases. The trim removed 3 bases at V and 7 bases at J, leaving 5 bases unmatched. In germline, CDR1 is MNHEY, CDR2 SMNVEV (reference sequence). The CDR3 totals 13 residues. In DNA, the CDR3 is TGTGCCAGCAGTTTTACAGGGGATTTTGGCTACACCTTC. Amino acids: CASSFTGDFGYTF.

At least ten counts were recorded for this clonotype. This CDR3 is CASSYSGQNTDTQYF. The CDR3 nucleotides read TGTGCCAGCAGTTACTCGGGACAAAACACAGATACGCAGTATTTT. V and J are TRBV6-5 and TRBJ2-3, with D possibly TRBD1 on 6 matching bases. The CDR3 has 15 residues. The germline V and J ends were trimmed by 0 bases and 2 bases, with 9 bases remaining between them. The germline V gene encodes CDR1 MNHEY and CDR2 SVGAGI.

This clonotype has a handful of counts. The genes are TRBV5-6 and TRBJ1-2; no definite D call. This CDR3 has 13 amino acids. V lost 2 bases to trimming and J lost 4 bases, with 9 bases between them. Germline CDR1 reads SGHDT; CDR2 reads YYEEEE. As DNA, the CDR3 is TGTGCCAGCAGCTTACCAGAGGGCTATGGCTACACCTTC. Residues: CASSLPEGYGYTF.

V usage is TRBV20-1 and J usage is TRBJ2-5, with 8 positions matching TRBD1. The trim removed 1 base at V and 2 bases at J, leaving 3 bases unmatched. This CDR3 comprises 14 residues. CDR1 is DFQATT and CDR2 is SNEGSKA in the germline V gene (reference sequence). The CDR3 bases are TGCAGTGCTAGAGGGACAGGGAAACAAGAGACCCAGTACTTC. Its protein product is CSARGTGKQETQYF.

This clonotype was detected a few times. DNA for the CDR3: TGTGCCAGCCATGGAGCGAACACCGGGGAGCTGTTTTTT. As protein: CASHGANTGELFF. The chain joins TRBV7-9 to TRBJ2-2; no firm D call. The CDR3 is 13 residues long. Germline V gene lookup returns CDR1 SEHNR and CDR2 FQNEAQ (reference sequence). Trimming took off 8 bases at V and 0 bases at J, with 7 bases between the two ends.

This clonotype came up once. The rearrangement joins TRBV30 to TRBJ1-1; 7 bases fit TRBD1. CDR1 is GTSNPN and CDR2 is SVGIG in the germline V gene (reference sequence). There are 12 residues in the CDR3. V shed 4 bases and J 4 bases; nucleotides not matched to a gene: 3. The CDR3 DNA follows: TGTGCCTGGACCAGGGGGACCACTGAAGCTTTCTTT. It translates to CAWTRGTTEAFF.

V usage is TRBV29-1 and J usage is TRBJ1-3; 7 bases fit TRBD1. J gave up 4 bases and V 8 bases, and 5 bases lay outside the gene matches. This CDR3 is 12 amino acids long. Germline CDR1 is SQVTM and CDR2 is ANQGSEA. In DNA, the CDR3 is TGCAGCCATTCGGGACAGGGAAACACCATATATTTT. This codes for CSHSGQGNTIYF.

The gene calls are TRBV5-1 and TRBJ2-7; possibly TRBD1 or TRBD2 for D (6 bases each). Trimming removed 7 bases from V and 6 bases from J, with 17 bases in between. This CDR3 is 13 amino acids long. CDR1 and CDR2 (germline): SGHRS, YFSETQ. CDR3 sequence (DNA): TGCGCCAGCTCTCGTACGGGGGCTGTCGAGCAGTACTTC. This sequence encodes CASSRTGAVEQYF.

V gene TRBV7-9 combines with J gene TRBJ2-7; TRBD1 matches 7 bases. This CDR3 contains 14 residues. Germline V lookup: CDR1 SEHNR, CDR2 FQNEAQ (reference sequence). V shed 3 bases, J shed 2 bases, and the junction held 4 bases outside the gene matches. The CDR3: CASSFGTATYEQYF. Written as DNA, the CDR3 is TGTGCCAGCAGCTTTGGGACAGCCACCTACGAGCAGTACTTC. Complete variable domain (other parts from reference TRBV7-9 and TRBJ2-7): DTGVSQNPRHKITKRGQNVTFRCDPISEHNRLYWYRQTLGQGPEFLTYFQNEAQLEKSRLLSDRFSAERPKGSFSTLEIQRTEQGDSAMYLCASSFGTATYEQYFGPGTRLTVT.

This clonotype came up a few times. The J gene is TRBJ2-4, the V gene TRBV5-1; maybe TRBD1 (6 bases). V shed 4 bases and J shed 4 bases, with 15 bases lying between them. Germline values: CDR1 SGHRS, CDR2 YFSETQ. The CDR3 consists of 15 residues. The DNA of the CDR3 is TGCGCCAGCAGCCCAGGGGACGGGAAAAAAAACATTCAGTACTTC. As protein: CASSPGDGKKNIQYF.

There are many counts of this clonotype. V usage is TRBV12-3 or TRBV12-4 and J usage is TRBJ1-1, with 10 bases fitting TRBD1. This CDR3 comprises 15 residues. The junction had 8 bases not matched to a gene; V was cut back by 6 bases and J by 4 bases. The CDR3 nucleotides are TGTGCCAGCAGGGAGGGACAGGGGTTGGTCACTGAAGCTTTCTTT. It specifies CASREGQGLVTEAFF.

This clonotype came up many times. The chain links TRBV5-1 to TRBJ2-3; TRBD2 aligns across 13 bases. The CDR3 has 16 residues. Germline CDR1 reads SGHRS; CDR2 reads YFSETQ. The trim removed 3 bases at V and 6 bases at J, leaving 7 bases unmatched. The CDR3: CASSSGLAGAGDTQYF. For the CDR3, the DNA is TGCGCCAGCAGCTCAGGACTAGCGGGGGCCGGGGATACGCAGTATTTT.

This clonotype turned up a few times. The chain couples TRBV5-1 to TRBJ1-1; D not resolved. The germline V gene has CDR1 SGHRS and CDR2 YFSETQ. The V and J ends lost 4 bases and 7 bases respectively, with 14 bases between them. The CDR3 is made up of 13 amino acids. In DNA form, the CDR3 reads TGCGCCAGCAGCCCGGGCCCTCCAAATGAAGCTTTCTTT. Protein sequence: CASSPGPPNEAFF.

The chain employs TRBV7-2 and TRBJ2-7, with D hard to call. V lost 4 bases and J lost 0, with 10 bases in between. The CDR3 totals 14 residues. Looked up from germline, CDR1 is SGHTA and CDR2 is FQGNSA. DNA of the CDR3: TGTGCCAGCAGCTCAATGGCGGCCTCCTACGAGCAGTACTTC. Translating gives CASSSMAASYEQYF.

In this sample, this clonotype turned up many times. This rearrangement joins TRBV12-3 or TRBV12-4 to TRBJ1-1; D gene ambiguous. CDR3 size: 13 residues. The V gene lost 2 bases and the J gene lost 4 bases, with 8 bases spanning the gap. The CDR3 region is CASSLWESTEAFF. The CDR3 region has the DNA TGTGCCAGCAGTTTATGGGAATCCACTGAAGCTTTCTTT.

This clonotype has just a few counts. The chain employs TRBV13 and TRBJ1-1, with no clear D. This CDR3 region has 14 residues. Per germline, CDR1 PRHDT and CDR2 FYEKMQ (reference sequence). V was shortened by 0 bases and J by 5 bases, with 10 bases between the two germline ends. CDR3 protein: CASSLGPIITEAFF. As DNA, the CDR3 is TGTGCCAGCAGCTTAGGCCCCATAATAACTGAAGCTTTCTTT. Combining the CDR3 with reference TRBV13 and TRBJ1-1 gives the whole variable domain AAGVIQSPRHLIKEKRETATLKCYPIPRHDTVYWYQQGPGQDPQFLISFYEKMQSDKGSIPDRFSAQQFSDYHSELNMSSLELGDSALYFCASSLGPIITEAFFGQGTRLTVV.

V usage is TRBV12-3 or TRBV12-4 and J usage is TRBJ2-7; D gene uncertain. The CDR3 totals 15 residues. Trimming cost V 3 bases and J 3 bases, with 15 bases left between them. CDR3 nucleotide sequence: TGTGCCAGCAGTTTGTCAGAAAGTGGCGGCTACGAGCAGTACTTC. Translation: CASSLSESGGYEQYF.